This T cell receptor beta chain appears in the sequencing data of a study of T cell repertoires in cytomegalovirus infection. Each CDR3 protein is one row after TCRdb ran MiXCR on the reads. Counted here are around 250,000 distinct CDR3 sequences, about 18% occurring once; the ten biggest clones make up approximately 44%. V gave up 2 bases and J gave up 10 bases, with 9 bases separating them. This CDR3 comprises 13 residues. CDR1 is MNHEY and CDR2 is SVGEGT in the germline V gene. This chain links TRBV6-2 or TRBV6-3 with TRBJ1-6; tentatively, D is TRBD1 (5 bases). Sequencing was done on a sample of CD8+ T cells from PBMCs. This clonotype was sampled from a human donor in good health (CMV status not recorded). Some clones in this sample may be carry-over from other donors' samples. In DNA form, the CDR3 reads TGTGCCAGCAGTTACGGGACCCCCTCACCCCTCCACTTT. Translation: CASSYGTPSPLHF.